One sample yielded the 6 T cell receptor beta chains listed below, sequenced in a study of cytomegalovirus exposure and HLA in healthy donors. The primer mix had 60 Vbeta and 13 Jbeta primers. Generated by immunoSEQ multiplex PCR, the TCRdb table keeps only in-frame clones and is missing some. This sample has roughly 120,000 clones, with around three quarters found just once. The specimen sequenced was PBMCs. The source is a woman aged 25 to 39 in good health and CMV-seronegative.

The V and J genes are TRBV7-6 and TRBJ1-1; D is ambiguous. Trimming took off 6 bases at V and 1 base at J, with 9 bases between the two ends. Per the germline V gene, CDR1 is SGHVS and CDR2 is FNYEAQ. The CDR3 is 13 residues long. CDR3 DNA sequence: TGTGCCAGCAGTACTCGGAGGAACACTGAAGCTTTCTTT. It encodes CASSTRRNTEAFF.

The chain carries TRBV5-4 and TRBJ1-2, with 10 bases identical to TRBD1. The CDR3 is 12 residues long. Unmatched junction bases numbered 2, after V lost 6 bases and J lost 6 bases. Germline CDR1 reads SGHNT; CDR2 reads YYREEE (reference sequence). CDR3 loop: CASTDRGHGYTF. The CDR3 DNA reads TGTGCCAGCACCGACAGGGGGCATGGCTACACCTTC.

The chain uses TRBV21-1 and TRBJ1-1; TRBD1, as called in the table, went unchecked against the DNA. TRBV21-1 is an annotated pseudogene. This CDR3 contains 12 residues. CDR3 sequence reads: CASSDGQSEAFF. CDR3 bases: TGTGCCAGCAGCGATGGACAGTCTGAAGCTTTCTTT.

The chain uses TRBV5-6 and TRBJ1-2, with D possibly being TRBD1 (5 bases). Trimming took off 2 bases at V and 2 bases at J, with 7 bases between the two ends. Germline V gene sequence: CDR1 SGHDT, CDR2 YYEEEE. This CDR3 region has 13 residues. CDR3 in amino acids: CASSFSGNYGYTF. DNA of the CDR3: TGTGCCAGCAGCTTCTCAGGGAACTATGGCTACACCTTC.

This clone was recorded a few times. The rearrangement joins TRBV5-1 to TRBJ1-1; D is ambiguous. The germline V and J ends were trimmed by 0 bases and 10 bases, with 10 bases remaining between them. The CDR3 spans 12 residues. The V gene's germline CDR1 is SGHRS and CDR2 YFSETQ. CDR3 sequence (DNA): TGCGCCAGCAGCTTGGACTCGAGGAGAGCTTTCTTT. Residues: CASSLDSRRAFF.

This clone was found once. The chain carries TRBV14 and TRBJ2-6, with D perhaps TRBD1 (5 bases). Trimming left V 3 bases short and J 0 bases short, with 9 bases between. This CDR3 spans 16 amino acids. The germline gives CDR1 SGHDN, CDR2 FVKESK. The CDR3 spells CASSQQGYSGANVLTF. The CDR3 DNA reads TGTGCCAGCAGCCAGCAGGGCTACTCTGGGGCCAACGTCCTGACTTTC. Complete variable domain (other parts from reference TRBV14 and TRBJ2-6): EAGVTQFPSHSVIEKGQTVTLRCDPISGHDNLYWYRRVMGKEIKFLLHFVKESKQDESGMPNNRFLAERTGGTYSTLKVQPAELEDSGVYFCASSQQGYSGANVLTFGAGSRLTVL.